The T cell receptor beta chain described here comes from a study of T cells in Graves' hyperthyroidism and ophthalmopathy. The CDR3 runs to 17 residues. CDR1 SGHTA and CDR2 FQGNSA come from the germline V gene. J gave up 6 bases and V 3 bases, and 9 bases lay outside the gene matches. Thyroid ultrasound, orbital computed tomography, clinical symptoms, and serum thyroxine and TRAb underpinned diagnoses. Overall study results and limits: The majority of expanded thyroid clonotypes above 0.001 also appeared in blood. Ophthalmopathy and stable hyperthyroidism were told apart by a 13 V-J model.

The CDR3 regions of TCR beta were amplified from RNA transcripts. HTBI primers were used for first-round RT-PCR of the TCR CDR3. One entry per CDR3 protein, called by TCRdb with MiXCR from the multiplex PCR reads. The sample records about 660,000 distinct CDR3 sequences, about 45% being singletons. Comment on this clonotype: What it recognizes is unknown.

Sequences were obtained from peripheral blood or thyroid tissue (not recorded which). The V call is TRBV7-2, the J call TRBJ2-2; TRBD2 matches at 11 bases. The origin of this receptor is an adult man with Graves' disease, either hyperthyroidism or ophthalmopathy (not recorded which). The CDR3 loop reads CASSLDSGRARSGELFF. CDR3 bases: TGTGCCAGCAGCTTGGATAGCGGGAGGGCCAGGTCCGGGGAGCTGTTTTTT.